The 19 T cell receptor beta chains below come from one sample, sequenced in a study of blood T cell repertoires in COVID-19. Sequencing was performed with immunoSEQ multiplex PCR; in TCRdb, only in-frame clones are kept and a portion is missing. Found here are approximately 62,000 clones, 90% of them singletons; the top ten hold roughly 8%. The specimen was peripheral blood. Every receptor here comes from a human donor with active COVID-19. The donor label of this sample is uncertain.

V usage is TRBV5-1 and J usage is TRBJ1-4, with D possibly TRBD1 on 6 matching bases. The CDR3 has 15 amino acids. V was shortened by 5 bases and J by 0 bases, with 11 bases between the two germline ends. Germline CDR1 and CDR2: SGHRS and YFSETQ. This chain's CDR3 is CASRVQGATNEKLFF. CDR3 nucleotides: TGCGCCAGCAGAGTACAGGGAGCAACTAATGAAAAACTGTTTTTT. Combining the CDR3 with reference TRBV5-1 and TRBJ1-4 gives the whole variable domain KAGVTQTPRYLIKTRGQQVTLSCSPISGHRSVSWYQQTPGQGLQFLFEYFSETQRNKGNFPGRFSGRQFSNSRSEMNVSTLELGDSALYLCASRVQGATNEKLFFGSGTQLSVL.

The CDR3 DNA sequence: TGTGCCAGTAGGGCCCGCAGGGGTAATGAAAAACTGTTTTTT. This translates into CASRARRGNEKLFF. The chain combines TRBV19 with TRBJ1-4, with TRBD1 as a possible D gene (6 bases). V gave up 6 bases and J gave up 4 bases, with 12 bases separating them. Germline-derived CDR1 and CDR2 are LNHDA and SQIVND (reference sequence). This CDR3 is 14 amino acids long.

The V gene is TRBV7-9, the J gene TRBJ1-4, with TRBD1 as a possible D gene (5 bases). Trimming removed 0 bases from V and 2 bases from J, with 10 bases in between. The germline V gene encodes CDR1 SEHNR and CDR2 FQNEAQ (reference sequence). The CDR3 consists of 16 residues. The CDR3, as DNA: TGTGCCAGCAGCTTAGCAGGGGCAGGGACTAATGAAAAACTGTTTTTT. Encoded protein: CASSLAGAGTNEKLFF.

The chain couples TRBV13 to TRBJ2-5; the match to TRBD2 covers 9 bases. Per the germline V gene, CDR1 is PRHDT and CDR2 is FYEKMQ (reference sequence). This CDR3 has 19 residues. J lost 2 bases, V lost 2 bases, and 15 bases had no gene match. The CDR3 nucleotides are TGTGCCAGCAGCTTAAATCCCCCTCTAGCGGGAATATTACAAGAGACCCAGTACTTC. Translating it yields CASSLNPPLAGILQETQYF.

The rearrangement joins TRBV7-9 to TRBJ2-3, with 7 bases lining up with TRBD1. V shed 2 bases and J 4 bases; nucleotides not matched to a gene: 3. This CDR3 spans 14 amino acids. The germline CDR1 and CDR2 sequences are SEHNR and FQNEAQ (reference sequence). In DNA, the CDR3 is TGTGCCAGCAGCTTATCGCAGGGGGCAGATACGCAGTATTTT. Translating gives CASSLSQGADTQYF.

V usage is TRBV15 and J usage is TRBJ2-1; the match to TRBD2 covers 8 bases. The CDR3 sequence is 13 residues long. Germline assignment: CDR1 LNHNV and CDR2 YYDKDF (reference sequence). The trim removed 4 bases at V and 7 bases at J, leaving 3 bases unmatched. The CDR3 protein is CATSTGGGNEQFF. CDR3 sequence (DNA): TGTGCCACCAGCACCGGGGGGGGGAATGAGCAGTTCTTC. Combining the CDR3 with reference TRBV15 and TRBJ2-1 gives the whole variable domain DAMVIQNPRYQVTQFGKPVTLSCSQTLNHNVMYWYQQKSSQAPKLLFHYYDKDFNNEADTPDNFQSRRPNTSFCFLDIRSPGLGDTAMYLCATSTGGGNEQFFGPGTRLTVL.

J is TRBJ1-2 and V is TRBV11-2, with a possible D match to TRBD1 (5 bases). The germline V and J ends were trimmed by 1 base and 7 bases, with 10 bases remaining between them. This CDR3 is 13 amino acids long. The germline V gene has CDR1 SGHAT and CDR2 FQNNGV. The CDR3 protein is CASSLGQGGGYTF. The CDR3 region has the DNA TGTGCCAGCAGCTTAGGGCAGGGAGGTGGCTACACCTTC. Full variable domain (rest looked up from reference TRBV11-2 and TRBJ1-2): EAGVAQSPRYKIIEKRQSVAFWCNPISGHATLYWYQQILGQGPKLLIQFQNNGVVDDSQLPKDRFSAERLKGVDSTLKIQPAKLEDSAVYLCASSLGQGGGYTFGSGTRLTVV.

The chain couples TRBV5-1 to TRBJ2-7; 8 positions match TRBD1. V was clipped by 3 bases and J by 3 bases; unmatched bases: 8. The CDR3 has 15 amino acids. Germline values: CDR1 SGHRS, CDR2 YFSETQ. Here the CDR3 DNA reads TGCGCCAGCAGCTCCCCGGGACAGGCCATCTACGAGCAGTACTTC. It yields the protein CASSSPGQAIYEQYF.

V usage is TRBV9 and J usage is TRBJ2-5; D is uncertain. The germline CDR1 and CDR2 sequences are SGDLS and YYNGEE. The CDR3 is 15 residues long. The V end was cut by 0 bases, the J end by 3 bases, with 12 bases between. CDR3 in amino acids: CASSVDGFREETQYF. DNA for the CDR3: TGTGCCAGCAGCGTAGATGGATTTCGGGAAGAGACCCAGTACTTC.

The chain has TRBV9 and TRBJ2-3; TRBD2 agrees at 13 bases. The CDR3 runs to 16 residues. Trimming removed 4 bases from V and 1 base from J; junction bases left unmatched: 3. The germline V gene encodes CDR1 SGDLS and CDR2 YYNGEE. The CDR3 sequence: CASSPGLAGGTDTQYF. The CDR3 DNA is TGTGCCAGCAGCCCTGGACTAGCGGGGGGCACAGATACGCAGTATTTT.

V and J are TRBV7-9 and TRBJ2-2; 7 nucleotides match TRBD2. The CDR3 is 17 amino acids. Germline loops: CDR1 SEHNR, CDR2 FQNEAQ (reference sequence). V was clipped by 5 bases and J by 1 base; unmatched bases: 10. The CDR3 sequence: CASSRPGGTKNTGELFF. The CDR3 DNA reads TGTGCCAGCAGCCGTCCGGGCGGGACTAAGAACACCGGGGAGCTGTTTTTT. The complete variable domain, with remaining parts taken from reference TRBV7-9 and TRBJ2-2, reads DTGVSQNPRHKITKRGQNVTFRCDPISEHNRLYWYRQTLGQGPEFLTYFQNEAQLEKSRLLSDRFSAERPKGSFSTLEIQRTEQGDSAMYLCASSRPGGTKNTGELFFGEGSRLTVL.

CDR3 region: CASSQDKGRTLALDEQFF. The CDR3 DNA reads as TGTGCCAGCAGCCAAGATAAGGGGCGGACGCTCGCTCTAGATGAGCAGTTCTTC. This chain joins TRBV4-2 and TRBJ2-1, with D possibly being TRBD1 (5 bases). The CDR3 spans 18 residues. CDR1 is LGHNA and CDR2 is YNFKEQ in the germline V gene. Trimming removed 0 bases from V and 8 bases from J, with 23 bases in between.

The CDR3 spells CASSVVSARTDTQYF. CDR3 in DNA: TGCGCCAGCAGCGTTGTCAGCGCGCGCACAGATACGCAGTATTTT. This chain joins TRBV4-3 and TRBJ2-3; D not certain. With 5 bases removed from V and 1 base from J, the gap between germline ends came to 13 bases. The length of the CDR3 is 15 residues. Germline V lookup: CDR1 LGHNA, CDR2 YSLEER.

The chain employs TRBV19 and TRBJ1-2; TRBD1 might be the D (5 bases). This CDR3 region has 15 residues. Germline CDR1 reads LNHDA; CDR2 reads SQIVND (reference sequence). V lost 4 bases to trimming and J lost 1 base, with 13 bases between them. The CDR3 reads CASSTYPQDNYGYTF. The CDR3 nucleotides are TGTGCCAGTAGTACCTACCCACAGGATAACTATGGCTACACCTTC.

In its sample, this clone was seen once. The genes are TRBV29-1 and TRBJ2-7; D might be TRBD1 (5 bases). This CDR3 spans 15 amino acids. Between the trimmed V and J ends, which lost 3 bases and 1 base, there was a span of 16 bases. The germline V gene encodes CDR1 SQVTM and CDR2 ANQGSEA. Here the CDR3 reads CSVDISFQGSYEQYF. The CDR3 nucleotides are TGCAGCGTTGATATTTCCTTCCAGGGATCCTACGAGCAGTACTTC.

The chain employs TRBV12-3 or TRBV12-4 and TRBJ1-2, with TRBD1 identical over 8 bases. The CDR3 is 13 residues long. Trimming cost V 6 bases and J 4 bases; bases outside gene matches: 4. CDR3 loop: CASSQTGVYGYTF. In nucleotides, the CDR3 is TGTGCCAGCAGCCAGACAGGGGTCTATGGCTACACCTTC.

The V gene is TRBV9, the J gene TRBJ2-3, with D hard to call. The CDR3 length is 16 residues. Trimming took off 3 bases at V and 0 bases at J, with 14 bases between the two ends. CDR1 and CDR2 from the germline V gene are SGDLS and YYNGEE. CDR3 bases: TGTGCCAGCAGCGCCGTAGACTTCACTAGCACAGATACGCAGTATTTT. It is translated as CASSAVDFTSTDTQYF.

This chain connects TRBV19 to TRBJ2-7; 8 bases are shared with TRBD1. Trimming took 8 bases from V and 0 from J; bases not matched to a gene: 6. This CDR3 region has 14 residues. Germline V gene lookup returns CDR1 LNHDA and CDR2 SQIVND (reference sequence). CDR3 DNA: TGTGCCAGTTCGGACAGGGACCTCTCCTACGAGCAGTACTTC. Its protein is CASSDRDLSYEQYF.

The chain carries TRBV6-5 and TRBJ2-1; maybe TRBD1 (6 bases). Trimming took off 5 bases at V and 4 bases at J, with 15 bases between the two ends. Per the germline V gene, CDR1 is MNHEY and CDR2 is SVGAGI. The CDR3 extends over 15 amino acids. For the CDR3, the DNA is TGTGCCAGCAGTCTACCCGGGACACCTTACAATGAGCAGTTCTTC. This gives the protein CASSLPGTPYNEQFF.